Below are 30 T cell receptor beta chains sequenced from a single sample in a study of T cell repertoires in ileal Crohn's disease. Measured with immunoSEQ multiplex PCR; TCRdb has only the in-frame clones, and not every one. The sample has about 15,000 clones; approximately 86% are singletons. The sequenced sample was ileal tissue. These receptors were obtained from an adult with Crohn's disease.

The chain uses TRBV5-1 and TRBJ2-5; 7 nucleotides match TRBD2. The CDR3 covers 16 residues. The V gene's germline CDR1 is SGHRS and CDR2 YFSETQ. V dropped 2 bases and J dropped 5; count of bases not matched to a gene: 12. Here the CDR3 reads CASSLLDSRERETQYF. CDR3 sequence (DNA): TGCGCCAGCAGCTTACTTGACTCGCGGGAGAGGGAGACCCAGTACTTC. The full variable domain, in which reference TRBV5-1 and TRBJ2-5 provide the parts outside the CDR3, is KAGVTQTPRYLIKTRGQQVTLSCSPISGHRSVSWYQQTPGQGLQFLFEYFSETQRNKGNFPGRFSGRQFSNSRSEMNVSTLELGDSALYLCASSLLDSRERETQYFGPGTRLLVL.

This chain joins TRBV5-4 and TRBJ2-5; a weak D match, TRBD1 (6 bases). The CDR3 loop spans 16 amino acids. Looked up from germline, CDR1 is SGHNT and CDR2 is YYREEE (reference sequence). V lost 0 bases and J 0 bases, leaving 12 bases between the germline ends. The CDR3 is CASSLAARGNQETQYF. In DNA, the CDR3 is TGTGCCAGCAGCTTGGCTGCCAGGGGAAACCAAGAGACCCAGTACTTC.

The CDR3 DNA reads as TGTGCCAGCAGCTTGGGAGACTACTACAATGAGCAGTTCTTC. This encodes CASSLGDYYNEQFF. The V gene is TRBV7-3, the J gene TRBJ2-1; D may be TRBD2 (5 bases). V lost 3 bases and J lost 3, with 9 bases in between. This CDR3 contains 14 residues. Per the germline V gene, CDR1 is SGHTA and CDR2 is FQGTGA.

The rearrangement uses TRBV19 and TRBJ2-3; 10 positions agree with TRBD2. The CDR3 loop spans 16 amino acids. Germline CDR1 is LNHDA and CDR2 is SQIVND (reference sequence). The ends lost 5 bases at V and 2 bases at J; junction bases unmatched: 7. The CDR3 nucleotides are TGTGCCAGTAGTTTGACTAGCGGGTTAACCACAGATACGCAGTATTTT. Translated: CASSLTSGLTTDTQYF.

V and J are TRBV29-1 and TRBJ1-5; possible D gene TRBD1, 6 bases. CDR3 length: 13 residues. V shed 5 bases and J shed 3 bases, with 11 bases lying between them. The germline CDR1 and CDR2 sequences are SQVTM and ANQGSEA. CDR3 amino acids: CSVSTGTNQPQHF. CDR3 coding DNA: TGCAGCGTTTCTACAGGGACCAATCAGCCCCAGCATTTT.

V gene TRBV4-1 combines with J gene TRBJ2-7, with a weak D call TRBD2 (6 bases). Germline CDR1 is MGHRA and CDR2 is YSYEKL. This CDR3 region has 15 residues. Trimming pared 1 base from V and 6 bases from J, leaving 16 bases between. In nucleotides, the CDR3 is TGCGCCAGCAGCCAAGTCACTAGCTCCACCCGCGAGCAGTACTTC. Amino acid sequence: CASSQVTSSTREQYF.

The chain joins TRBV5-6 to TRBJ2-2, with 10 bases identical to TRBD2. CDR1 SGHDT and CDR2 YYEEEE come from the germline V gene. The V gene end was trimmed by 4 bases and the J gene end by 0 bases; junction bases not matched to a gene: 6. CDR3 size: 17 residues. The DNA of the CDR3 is TGTGCCAGCAGCCCTATCCTAGCGGGAGCGAACACCGGGGAGCTGTTTTTT. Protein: CASSPILAGANTGELFF.

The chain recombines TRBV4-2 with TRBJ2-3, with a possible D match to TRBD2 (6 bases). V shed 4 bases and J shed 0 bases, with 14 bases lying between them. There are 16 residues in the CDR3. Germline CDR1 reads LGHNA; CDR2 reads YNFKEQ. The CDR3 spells CASSRLEGESTDTQYF. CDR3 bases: TGTGCCAGCAGCCGTCTGGAGGGCGAGAGCACAGATACGCAGTATTTT.

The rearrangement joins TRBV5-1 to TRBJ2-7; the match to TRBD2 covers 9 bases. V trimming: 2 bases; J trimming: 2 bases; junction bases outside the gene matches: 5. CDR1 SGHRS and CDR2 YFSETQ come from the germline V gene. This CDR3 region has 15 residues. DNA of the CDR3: TGCGCCAGCAGCTTAGTGGTAGCGGGAGCCTACGAGCAGTACTTC. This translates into CASSLVVAGAYEQYF.

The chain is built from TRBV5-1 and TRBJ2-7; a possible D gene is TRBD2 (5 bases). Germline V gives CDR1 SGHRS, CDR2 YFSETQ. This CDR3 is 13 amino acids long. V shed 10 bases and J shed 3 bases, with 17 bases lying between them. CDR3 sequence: CASHEGASYEQYF. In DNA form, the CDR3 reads TGCGCCTCTCACGAGGGCGCCAGCTACGAGCAGTACTTC.

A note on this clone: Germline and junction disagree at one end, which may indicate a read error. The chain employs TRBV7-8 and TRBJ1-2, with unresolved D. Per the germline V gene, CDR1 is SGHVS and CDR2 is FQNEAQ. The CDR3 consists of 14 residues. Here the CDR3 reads CVSSLTGGSYGYTF. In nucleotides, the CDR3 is TGTGTCAGCAGCTTAACTGGAGGGTCCTATGGCTACACCTTC.

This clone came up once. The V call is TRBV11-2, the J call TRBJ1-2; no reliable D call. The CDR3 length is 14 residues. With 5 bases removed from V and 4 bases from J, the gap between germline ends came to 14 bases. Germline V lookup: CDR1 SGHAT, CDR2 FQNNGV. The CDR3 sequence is CASSPPSHSYGYTF. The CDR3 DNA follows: TGTGCCAGCAGCCCTCCAAGCCACTCCTATGGCTACACCTTC.

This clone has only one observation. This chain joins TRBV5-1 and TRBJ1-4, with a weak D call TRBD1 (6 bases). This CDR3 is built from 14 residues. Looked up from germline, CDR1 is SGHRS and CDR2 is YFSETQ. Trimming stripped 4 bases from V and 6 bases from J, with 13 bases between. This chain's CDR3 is CASSPTNRDEKLFF. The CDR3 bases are TGCGCCAGCAGCCCGACAAACAGGGATGAAAAACTGTTTTTT.

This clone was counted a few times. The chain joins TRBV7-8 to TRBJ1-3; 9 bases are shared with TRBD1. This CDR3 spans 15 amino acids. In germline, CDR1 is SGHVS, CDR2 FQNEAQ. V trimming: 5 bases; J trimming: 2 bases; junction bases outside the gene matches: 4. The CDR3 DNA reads TGTGCCAGCAGCGTCGGGACAGGGACTGGAAACACCATATATTTT. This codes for CASSVGTGTGNTIYF.

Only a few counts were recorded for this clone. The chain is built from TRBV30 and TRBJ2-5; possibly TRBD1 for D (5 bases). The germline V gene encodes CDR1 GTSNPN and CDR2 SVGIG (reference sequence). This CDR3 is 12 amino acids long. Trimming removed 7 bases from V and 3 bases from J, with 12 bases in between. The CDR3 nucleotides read TGTGCCTCCGGTGAAGGGGAAGAGACCCAGTACTTC. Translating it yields CASGEGEETQYF.

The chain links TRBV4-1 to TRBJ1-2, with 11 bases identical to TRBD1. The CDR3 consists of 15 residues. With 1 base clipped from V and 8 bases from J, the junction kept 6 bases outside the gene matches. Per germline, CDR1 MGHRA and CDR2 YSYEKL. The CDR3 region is CASSQVDRGRAGYTF. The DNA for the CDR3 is TGCGCCAGCAGCCAAGTGGACAGGGGGCGGGCCGGCTACACCTTC.

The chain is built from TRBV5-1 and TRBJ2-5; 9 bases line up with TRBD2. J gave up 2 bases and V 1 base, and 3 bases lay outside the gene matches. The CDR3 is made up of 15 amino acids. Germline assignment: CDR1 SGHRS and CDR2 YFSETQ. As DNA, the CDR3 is TGCGCCAGCAGCTTGCAAGCGGGAGGACAAGAGACCCAGTACTTC. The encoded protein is CASSLQAGGQETQYF.

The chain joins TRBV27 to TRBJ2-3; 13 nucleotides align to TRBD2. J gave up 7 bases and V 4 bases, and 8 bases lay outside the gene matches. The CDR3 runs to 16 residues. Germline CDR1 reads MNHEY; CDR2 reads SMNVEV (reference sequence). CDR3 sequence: CASSSRTSGSVNTQYF. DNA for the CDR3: TGTGCCAGCAGTTCAAGGACTAGCGGGAGTGTAAATACGCAGTATTTT.

This CDR3 is CASKRDYVAFF. CDR3 bases: TGTGCCAGCAAACGGGACTACGTGGCTTTCTTT. This chain links TRBV2 with TRBJ1-1, with D possibly TRBD1 on 5 matching bases. The V and J ends lost 7 bases and 11 bases respectively, with 14 bases between them. There are 11 residues in the CDR3. The germline gives CDR1 SNHLY, CDR2 FYNNEI.

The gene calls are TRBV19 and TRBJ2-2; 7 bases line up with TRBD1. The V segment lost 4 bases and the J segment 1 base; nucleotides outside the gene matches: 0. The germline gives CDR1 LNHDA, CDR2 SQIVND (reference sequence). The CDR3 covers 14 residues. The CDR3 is CASSRQGNTGELFF. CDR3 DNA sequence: TGTGCCAGTAGTAGACAGGGGAACACCGGGGAGCTGTTTTTT.

The CDR3 region has the DNA TGCGCCAGCAGCTTGGCCGGACTAGCGGTGACAGATACGCAGTATTTT. Amino acids: CASSLAGLAVTDTQYF. This chain uses TRBV5-1 with TRBJ2-3, with 10 bases that match TRBD2. V shed 0 bases and J 3 bases; nucleotides not matched to a gene: 4. This CDR3 has 16 residues. CDR1 and CDR2 from the germline V gene are SGHRS and YFSETQ.

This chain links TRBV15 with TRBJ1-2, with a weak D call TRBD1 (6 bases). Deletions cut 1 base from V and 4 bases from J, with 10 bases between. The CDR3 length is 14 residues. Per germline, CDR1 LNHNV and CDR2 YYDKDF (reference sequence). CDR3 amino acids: CATSRGTEGYGYTF. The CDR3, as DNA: TGTGCCACCAGCAGAGGGACAGAAGGCTATGGCTACACCTTC. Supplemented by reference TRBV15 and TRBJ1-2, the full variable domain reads DAMVIQNPRYQVTQFGKPVTLSCSQTLNHNVMYWYQQKSSQAPKLLFHYYDKDFNNEADTPDNFQSRRPNTSFCFLDIRSPGLGDTAMYLCATSRGTEGYGYTFGSGTRLTVV.

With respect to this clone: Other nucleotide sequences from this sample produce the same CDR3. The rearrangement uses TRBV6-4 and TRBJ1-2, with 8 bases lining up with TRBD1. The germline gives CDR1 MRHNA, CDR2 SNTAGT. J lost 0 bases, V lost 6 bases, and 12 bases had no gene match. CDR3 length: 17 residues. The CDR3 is CASSPRSGGITNYGYTF. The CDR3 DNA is TGTGCCAGCAGCCCTCGGTCAGGGGGCATAACTAACTATGGCTACACCTTC.

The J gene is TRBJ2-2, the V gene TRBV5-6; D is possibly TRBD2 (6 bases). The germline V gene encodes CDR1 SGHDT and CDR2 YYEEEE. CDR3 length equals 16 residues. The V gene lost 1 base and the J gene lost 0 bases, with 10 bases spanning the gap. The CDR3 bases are TGTGCCAGCAGCTTGCGGGGCGGGACGAACACCGGGGAGCTGTTTTTT. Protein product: CASSLRGGTNTGELFF. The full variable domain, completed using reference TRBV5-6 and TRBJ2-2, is DAGVTQSPTHLIKTRGQQVTLRCSPKSGHDTVSWYQQALGQGPQFIFQYYEEEERQRGNFPDRFSGHQFPNYSSELNVNALLLGDSALYLCASSLRGGTNTGELFFGEGSRLTVL.

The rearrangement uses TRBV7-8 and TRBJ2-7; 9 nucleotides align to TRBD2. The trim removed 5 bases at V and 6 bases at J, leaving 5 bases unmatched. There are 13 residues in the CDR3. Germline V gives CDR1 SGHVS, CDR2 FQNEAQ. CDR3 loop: CASSTAGGAEQYF. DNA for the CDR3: TGTGCCAGCAGCACCGCGGGGGGGGCCGAGCAGTACTTC.

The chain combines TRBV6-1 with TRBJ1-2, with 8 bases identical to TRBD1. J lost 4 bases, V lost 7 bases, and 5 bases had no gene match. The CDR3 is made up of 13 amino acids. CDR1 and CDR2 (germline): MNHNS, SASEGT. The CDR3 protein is CASIRGQGYGYTF. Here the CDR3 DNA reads TGTGCCAGCATCAGGGGGCAGGGCTATGGCTACACCTTC.

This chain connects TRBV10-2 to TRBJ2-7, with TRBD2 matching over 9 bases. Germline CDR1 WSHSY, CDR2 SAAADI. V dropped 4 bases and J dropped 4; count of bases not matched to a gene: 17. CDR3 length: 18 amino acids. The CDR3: CASSGRLSPTSGLYEQYF. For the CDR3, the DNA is TGCGCCAGCAGTGGCCGACTAAGCCCGACTAGCGGCCTTTACGAGCAGTACTTC.

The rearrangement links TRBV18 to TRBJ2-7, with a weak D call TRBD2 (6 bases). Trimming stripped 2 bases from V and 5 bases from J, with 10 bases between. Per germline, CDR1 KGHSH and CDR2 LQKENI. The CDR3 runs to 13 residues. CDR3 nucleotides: TGTGCCAGCTCACCAAGGAGGGCCAACGAGCAGTACTTC. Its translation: CASSPRRANEQYF.

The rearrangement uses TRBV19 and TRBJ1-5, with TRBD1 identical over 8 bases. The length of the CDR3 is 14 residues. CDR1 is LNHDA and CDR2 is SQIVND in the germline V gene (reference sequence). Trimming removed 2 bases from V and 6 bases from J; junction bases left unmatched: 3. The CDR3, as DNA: TGTGCCAGTAGTATACGGGACAGGCCTCAGCCCCAGCATTTT. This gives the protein CASSIRDRPQPQHF.

This CDR3 is CASSHPTGGDTFYEKLFF. As DNA, the CDR3 is TGCGCCAGCAGCCATCCTACAGGGGGTGATACCTTCTATGAAAAACTGTTTTTT. The gene calls are TRBV4-1 and TRBJ1-4; 8 nucleotides line up with TRBD1. V was pared by 3 bases and J by 6 bases, with 15 bases of the junction left unmatched. Germline loops: CDR1 MGHRA, CDR2 YSYEKL. This CDR3 region has 18 residues.